A selection of T cell receptor beta chains follows, all from one sample in a study of Ad26.COV2.S vaccination and SARS-CoV-2 variants. Sequenced by immunoSEQ multiplex PCR; TCRdb stores in-frame clones only, minus some. The sample carries 430,000 or so clones, approximately 90% recorded once. The material sequenced was peripheral blood, taken in a trial of Ad26.COV2.S vaccine versus placebo. The receptors here all came from a person between 18 and 65 years old who received the Ad26.COV2.S COVID-19 vaccine or a placebo. CDR3s include the opening cysteine and the closing phenylalanine or tryptophan. The order of the fields is J gene, D gene, clone size, V gene, CDR3 DNA, CDR3 protein. D genes are given only for firm matches. A row's size may be missing; if present it is once, few, many or a size class.

TRBJ2-7	TRBD2	-	TRBV5-6	TGTGCCAGCAGCGGGGGAGGGCGGATCCCCTACGAGCAGTACTTC	CASSGGGRIPYEQYF
TRBJ2-5	TRBD1	-	TRBV19	TGTGCCAGTAGTCCAACCCCCGGGACAGTGCAAGAGACCCAGTACTTC	CASSPTPGTVQETQYF
TRBJ2-5	TRBD2	-	TRBV20-1	TGCAGTGCCAGTCCCGGGACTAGCGGGAGTTTGGAGACCCAGTACTTC	CSASPGTSGSLETQYF
TRBJ2-1	TRBD1	-	TRBV27	TGTGCCAGCAGCCAAGACAGGGGCTCCTACAATGAGCAGTTCTTC	CASSQDRGSYNEQFF
TRBJ1-3	-	once	TRBV30	TGTGCCTGGAGTCGCCTGTACGGGGGCGGAAACACCATATATTTT	CAWSRLYGGGNTIYF
TRBJ2-3	-	-	TRBV7-6	TGTGCCAGCAGCTTAGAAAACCCATTGGCGATGGGCACAGATACGCAGTATTTT	CASSLENPLAMGTDTQYF
TRBJ2-3	-	-	TRBV5-4	TGTGCCAGCAGCCATCTAGACCAACCCACAGATACGCAGTATTTT	CASSHLDQPTDTQYF
TRBJ2-5	TRBD1	-	TRBV3-1/TRBV3-2	TGTGCCAGCAGCCCGCTGGGACAGGCCCAAGAGACCCAGTACTTC	CASSPLGQAQETQYF
TRBJ1-4	TRBD1	-	TRBV7-9	TGTGCCAGCAGCCCCCCGGGACAGGCAACAACTAATGAAAAACTGTTTTTT	CASSPPGQATTNEKLFF
TRBJ2-7	-	-	TRBV27	TGTGCCAGCAGTTCCTATAGCGGTTCTCCTAGCGAGCAGTACTTC	CASSSYSGSPSEQYF
TRBJ2-2	-	-	TRBV21-1	TGTGCCAAGGGACTAGCGGGAGTTTTCACCGGGGAGCTGTTTTTT	CAKGLAGVFTGELFF
TRBJ2-1	TRBD2	-	TRBV3-1/TRBV3-2	TGTGCCAGCAGCCAAGTACTAGCGGGAGACAATGAGCAGTTCTTC	CASSQVLAGDNEQFF
TRBJ1-1	-	-	TRBV14	TGTGCCAGCAGCCAAGACCCCATGAACACTGAAGCTTTCTTT	CASSQDPMNTEAFF
TRBJ2-1	-	-	TRBV29-1	TGCAGCGTTGAAGACGTACGCTCCTACAATGAGCAGTTCTTC	CSVEDVRSYNEQFF
TRBJ1-1	-	-	TRBV18	TGTGCCAGCTCACCTCGGGACGGGAACACTGAAGCTTTCTTT	CASSPRDGNTEAFF
TRBJ2-2	TRBD1	-	TRBV25-1	TGTGCCAGCAGTGAAGACAGGGCTTTCACCGGGGAGCTGTTTTTT	CASSEDRAFTGELFF
TRBJ2-2	TRBD2	once	TRBV6-2/TRBV6-3	TGTGCCAGCAGTTACGGGGCGGGAGGTCCCGGGGAGCTGTTTTTT	CASSYGAGGPGELFF
TRBJ2-2	TRBD2	-	TRBV2	TGTGCCAGCAAGCTAGCGGGACGGACCGGGGAGCTGTTTTTT	CASKLAGRTGELFF
TRBJ1-5	TRBD1	-	TRBV19	TGTGCCAGTAGTATACCAACAGGGGGACAGCCCCAGCATTTT	CASSIPTGGQPQHF
TRBJ2-1	-	-	TRBV2	TGTGCCACCCAGATCGGGGTCTACAATGAGCAGTTCTTC	CATQIGVYNEQFF
TRBJ1-2	-	few	TRBV14	TGTGCCAGCAGCCAAGACCGATCGTATGGCTACACCTTC	CASSQDRSYGYTF
TRBJ2-3	-	-	TRBV27	TGTGCCAGCAGTTTCCAACAGGGCGGCACAGATACGCAGTATTTT	CASSFQQGGTDTQYF
TRBJ1-5	-	-	TRBV4-1	TGCGCCAGCAGCCTAGGAGAGGAGTGGGGCAATCAGCCCCAGCATTTT	CASSLGEEWGNQPQHF
TRBJ2-5	TRBD1	-	TRBV28	TGTGCCAGCAGTTTATCGGGACAGGGCGAAGAGACCCAGTACTTC	CASSLSGQGEETQYF
TRBJ2-3	-	-	TRBV7-9	TGTGCCAGCAGCGCCTTCACAGATACGCAGTATTTT	CASSAFTDTQYF
TRBJ1-5	TRBD1	-	TRBV6-5	TGTGCCAGCAAAGCCTCCGGGACAGGGGGTCAGCCCCAGCATTTT	CASKASGTGGQPQHF
TRBJ2-7	-	-	TRBV6-5	TGTGCCAGCAGTTACGTTAGGGGGACGGAGCAGTACTTC	CASSYVRGTEQYF
TRBJ2-3	-	-	TRBV11-2	TGTGCCAGCAGTTCTACCACAGATACGCAGTATTTT	CASSSTTDTQYF
TRBJ2-1	TRBD2	-	TRBV2	TGTGCCAGCAGGTGGACTAGCGGGCTACTGATCTTC	CASRWTSGLLIF
TRBJ2-5	-	-	TRBV28	TGTGCCAGCAGTGGACAGTACCAAGAGACCCAGTACTTC	CASSGQYQETQYF
TRBJ2-7	-	-	TRBV6-2/TRBV6-3	TGTGCCAGCAGTTCGGGACCTCGTTACGAGCAGTACTTC	CASSSGPRYEQYF
TRBJ2-2	TRBD2	-	TRBV5-4	TGTGCCAGCAGCTCCCGGGAGGGCACCGGGGAGCTGTTTTTT	CASSSREGTGELFF
TRBJ1-5	-	-	TRBV7-8	TGTGCCAGCAGCACGCGGGGGGCCAATCAGCCCCAGCATTTT	CASSTRGANQPQHF
TRBJ2-7	-	-	TRBV2	TGTGCCAGCAGTGTAGGCCAGGGGGGTGAGCAGTACTTC	CASSVGQGGEQYF
TRBJ2-7	-	-	TRBV6-2/TRBV6-3	TGTGCCAGCAGTTACTCTGGGGCACGCTACGAGCAGTACTTC	CASSYSGARYEQYF
TRBJ2-5	-	-	TRBV28	TGTGCCAGCAGTTCGATATTTTTGTCTGGCGGAGAGACCCAGTACTTC	CASSSIFLSGGETQYF
TRBJ1-1	-	-	TRBV20-1	TGCAGTGTCCCTGGAGTTTTTGAAGCTTTCTTT	CSVPGVFEAFF
TRBJ2-1	-	-	TRBV12-3/TRBV12-4	TGTGCCAGCAGTTTGGTGTTCTTC	CASSLVFF
TRBJ2-1	-	-	TRBV7-2	TGTGCCAGCAGCTTACAGGGGCCCTCCTACAATGAGCAGTTCTTC	CASSLQGPSYNEQFF
TRBJ1-5	-	-	TRBV20-1	TGCAGTGCTAGTGGTCCAAATCAGCCCCAGCATTTT	CSASGPNQPQHF
TRBJ2-5	-	-	TRBV19	TGTGCCAGTACCCAACACCAAGGCGGCCAAGAGACCCAGTACTTC	CASTQHQGGQETQYF
TRBJ2-5	-	-	TRBV3-1/TRBV3-2	TGTGCCAGCAGCCATACTGACAGATCAGGGACCCAGTACTTC	CASSHTDRSGTQYF
TRBJ1-2	-	-	TRBV19	TGTGCCAGTAGTCGGGCAGGGGTTATGAACTATGGCTACACCTTC	CASSRAGVMNYGYTF
TRBJ2-1	TRBD2	-	TRBV11-3	TGTGCCAGCAGCTTGACTAGCGGGAGCATGAGTGAGCAGTTCTTC	CASSLTSGSMSEQFF
TRBJ2-1	-	-	TRBV6-5	TGTGCCAGCAGCCTTCTGGCTGAGCTTACGCAGTTCTTC	CASSLLAELTQFF